This T cell receptor beta chain was sequenced during a study of OX40 agonist ivuxolimab in advanced cancers. Overall study: Each dose-escalation patient presented with hepatocellular carcinoma, melanoma, renal cell or head and neck cancer. Study observations and caveats: The CD4+ and CD8+ T cells in the blood had expanded clonally by week 6 at 0.1 to 3.0 mg/kg.

In germline, CDR1 is SGHTA, CDR2 FQGNSA. This CDR3 is 15 amino acids long. Trimming stripped 5 bases from V and 1 base from J, with 14 bases between. As to this clone: What it binds is unknown.

The repertoire was sequenced with immunoSEQ multiplex PCR; TCRdb's copy has only in-frame clones and lacks some. This table holds 60,000 to 80,000 clones, around 85% found once. This sample comprised CD4+ or CD8+ T cells sorted from blood, obtained in a trial of the OX40 agonist ivuxolimab. This rearrangement joins TRBV7-2 to TRBJ1-1, with TRBD1 as a possible D gene (5 bases). The receptor comes from an adult with an advanced solid tumor such as melanoma, head and neck, liver or kidney cancer. CDR3 bases: TGTGCCAGCAGCGCGAGCGGGACGGCGAACACTGAAGCTTTCTTT. It is translated as CASSASGTANTEAFF.